The 8 T cell receptor beta chains in this list originate from one sample, sequenced in a study of T-cell memory formation after mild COVID-19. MiXCR, applied by TCRdb to the 5' RACE reads, yields one record per CDR3 protein. The profile shows tens of thousands of distinct CDR3 sequences, over 15% of them singletons. Sequencing used PBMCs or a T cell subset sorted from them (not recorded which). Every receptor here comes from an adult woman who had mild COVID-19 (a few samples of this study predate the infection). Cell type and time point are not known.

The chain couples TRBV20-1 to TRBJ1-1, with 7 bases lining up with TRBD1. The germline V gene has CDR1 DFQATT and CDR2 SNEGSKA (reference sequence). V was clipped by 0 bases and J by 4 bases; unmatched bases: 14. The CDR3 length is 17 residues. The CDR3 sequence: CSARDNRRQGILTEAFF. The CDR3 nucleotides are TGCAGTGCTAGAGATAACAGGCGACAGGGCATACTCACTGAAGCTTTCTTT.

The genes are TRBV20-1 and TRBJ1-2; 9 bases map to TRBD1. The junction had 16 bases not matched to a gene; V was cut back by 0 bases and J by 8 bases. Germline CDR1 is DFQATT and CDR2 is SNEGSKA (reference sequence). This CDR3 comprises 17 residues. The CDR3 loop is CSARELFFRDRVTGYTF. CDR3 in DNA: TGCAGTGCTAGAGAGCTATTCTTCCGGGACAGGGTAACCGGCTACACCTTC.

This clonotype showed up just a few times. The rearrangement joins TRBV7-8 to TRBJ1-2; 9 bases agree with TRBD1. Per the germline V gene, CDR1 is SGHVS and CDR2 is FQNEAQ. J was trimmed by 1 base and V by 2 bases; bases with no gene match: 2. This CDR3 has 15 residues. Written as DNA, the CDR3 is TGTGCCAGCAGCTTAACAGGGGGCGATAACTATGGCTACACCTTC. Amino acids: CASSLTGGDNYGYTF.

This clonotype was seen a handful of times. The V and J genes are TRBV5-6 and TRBJ2-1; the match to TRBD2 covers 10 bases. The germline gives CDR1 SGHDT, CDR2 YYEEEE. CDR3 length: 14 amino acids. Trimming at V came to 4 bases and at J to 7 bases, leaving 5 bases not matched to a gene. CDR3 loop: CASSPGSGGNEQFF. The DNA of the CDR3 is TGTGCCAGCAGCCCCGGTAGCGGGGGGAATGAGCAGTTCTTC.

This clonotype was counted only a few times. The rearrangement links TRBV7-9 to TRBJ2-3; 12 bases line up with TRBD2. The CDR3 spans 17 residues. V lost 5 bases to trimming and J lost 6 bases; unmatched junction nucleotides: 12. Germline CDR1 is SEHNR and CDR2 is FQNEAQ (reference sequence). The CDR3 reads CASSHSSGRAYGDTQYF. The CDR3 nucleotides read TGTGCCAGCAGCCACTCTAGCGGGAGGGCCTATGGGGATACGCAGTATTTT.

This clonotype was counted only a few times. The chain uses TRBV11-2 and TRBJ2-1, with D possibly being TRBD1 or TRBD2 (5 bases each). This CDR3 spans 11 amino acids. V was trimmed by 3 bases and J by 9 bases, leaving 6 bases between them. The V gene's germline CDR1 is SGHAT and CDR2 FQNNGV. CDR3 nucleotide sequence: TGTGCCAGCAGCTTTGGGACTGAGCAGTTCTTC. It yields the protein CASSFGTEQFF.

This clonotype was seen a few times. The genes are TRBV7-9 and TRBJ2-7, with D perhaps matching TRBD1 (5 bases). The CDR3 covers 14 residues. Germline assignment: CDR1 SEHNR and CDR2 FQNEAQ (reference sequence). Deletions cut 5 bases from V and 0 bases from J, with 11 bases between. In nucleotides, the CDR3 is TGTGCCAGCAGCCCAGGGTGGAGCTCCTACGAGCAGTACTTC. This translates into CASSPGWSSYEQYF.

This clonotype appeared a few times. The genes are TRBV9 and TRBJ2-7, with D tentatively TRBD1 (7 bases). The V end was cut by 2 bases, the J end by 3 bases, with 12 bases between. Germline V gives CDR1 SGDLS, CDR2 YYNGEE. This CDR3 is built from 14 residues. CDR3 in amino acids: CASSVGGQIYEQYF. CDR3 sequence (DNA): TGTGCCAGCAGCGTGGGGGGACAGATCTACGAGCAGTACTTC.